This TCR beta chain was obtained from a study of cytotoxic CD8 clonotypes in ibrutinib-treated CLL. The table came from immunoSEQ multiplex PCR; TCRdb's copy has only in-frame clones and leaves some out. The sample includes 250,000 to 350,000 clones, around 77% of them seen just once. Per the germline V gene, CDR1 is LNHNV and CDR2 is YYDKDF (reference sequence). V lost 3 bases to trimming and J lost 5 bases; unmatched junction nucleotides: 13. The CDR3 contains 18 residues. This TCR came from a human donor with chronic lymphocytic leukemia. The chain is built from TRBV15 and TRBJ2-3; TRBD2 matches 11 bases. The source material was PBMCs, sampled at disease progression, from a patient treated with ibrutinib. CDR3 nucleotide sequence: TGTGCCACCAGCAGCCCGGTACTAGCGGGAGACCAAAGAGATACGCAGTATTTT. Translation: CATSSPVLAGDQRDTQYF.